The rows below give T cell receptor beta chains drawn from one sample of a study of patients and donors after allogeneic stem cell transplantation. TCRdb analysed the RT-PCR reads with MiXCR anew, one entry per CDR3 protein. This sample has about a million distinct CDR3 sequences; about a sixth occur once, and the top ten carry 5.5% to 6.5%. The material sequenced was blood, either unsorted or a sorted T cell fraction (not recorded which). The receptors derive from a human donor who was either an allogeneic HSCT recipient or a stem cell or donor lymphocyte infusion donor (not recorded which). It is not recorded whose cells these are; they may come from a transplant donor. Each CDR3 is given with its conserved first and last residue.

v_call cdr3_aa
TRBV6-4 CASSALAGGFTDTQYF
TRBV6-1 CASSIAVSYEQYF
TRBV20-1 CSARDRVGYNEQFF
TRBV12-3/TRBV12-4 CASSLGTANTKAFF
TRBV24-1 CATSAGTGGSEQFF
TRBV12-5 CASGLVPSRGGYGYTF
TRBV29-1 CSVRGQGARQYF
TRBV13 CASSLKQAAGNSPLHF
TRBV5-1 CASSLAPGTGLRGEQFF
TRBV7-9 CASSPGTDGTQYF
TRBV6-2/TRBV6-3 CASRGEFKGRDEQFF
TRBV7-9 CASTLLAGGGEQYF